This T cell receptor (beta chain) was observed in a study of Ad26.COV2.S vaccination and SARS-CoV-2 variants. This table comes from immunoSEQ multiplex PCR, and its TCRdb copy is limited to in-frame clones, with some not included. The table shows about 350,000 clones, with roughly 90% occurring only once. V lost 4 bases to trimming and J lost 0 bases; unmatched junction nucleotides: 5. This CDR3 has 15 amino acids. Germline loops: CDR1 SGHDN, CDR2 FVKESK. The treatment: around 19 received Ad26.COV2.S at low or high dose, single or two shots; roughly five received placebo; per-sample allocation not given. The study sampled participants on day 63 after the first vaccine or placebo injection.

This specimen consisted of peripheral blood, obtained in a trial of Ad26.COV2.S vaccine versus placebo. The TCR originated in a person between 18 and 59 years old who received the Ad26.COV2.S COVID-19 vaccine or a placebo. The rearrangement uses TRBV14 and TRBJ1-2, with 7 nucleotides matching TRBD1. CDR3 coding DNA: TGTGCCAGCAGCCCCCGGACAGGTTCTAACTATGGCTACACCTTC. Its translation is CASSPRTGSNYGYTF.